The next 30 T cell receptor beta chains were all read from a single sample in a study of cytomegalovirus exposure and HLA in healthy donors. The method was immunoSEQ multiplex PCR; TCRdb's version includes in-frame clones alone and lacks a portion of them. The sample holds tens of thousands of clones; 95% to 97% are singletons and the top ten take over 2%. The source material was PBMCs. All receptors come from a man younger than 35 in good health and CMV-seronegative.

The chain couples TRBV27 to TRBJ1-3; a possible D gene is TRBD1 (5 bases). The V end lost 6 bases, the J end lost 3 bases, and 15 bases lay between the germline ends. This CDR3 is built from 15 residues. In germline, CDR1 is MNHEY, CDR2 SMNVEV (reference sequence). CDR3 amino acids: CASSRGGVSGNTIYF. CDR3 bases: TGTGCCAGCAGCCGGGGCGGGGTGAGTGGAAACACCATATATTTT.

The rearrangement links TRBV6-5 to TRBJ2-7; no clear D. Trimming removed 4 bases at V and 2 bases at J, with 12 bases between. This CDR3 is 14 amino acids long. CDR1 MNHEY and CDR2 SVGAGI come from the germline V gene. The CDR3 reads CASSSGLPPYEQYF. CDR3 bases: TGTGCCAGCAGTTCCGGGTTACCCCCCTACGAGCAGTACTTC.

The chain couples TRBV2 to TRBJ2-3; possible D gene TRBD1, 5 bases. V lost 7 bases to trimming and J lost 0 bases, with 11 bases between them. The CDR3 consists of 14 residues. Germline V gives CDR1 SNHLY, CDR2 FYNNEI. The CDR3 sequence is CASTGRDSTDTQYF. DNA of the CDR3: TGTGCCAGCACGGGCAGGGATAGCACAGATACGCAGTATTTT.

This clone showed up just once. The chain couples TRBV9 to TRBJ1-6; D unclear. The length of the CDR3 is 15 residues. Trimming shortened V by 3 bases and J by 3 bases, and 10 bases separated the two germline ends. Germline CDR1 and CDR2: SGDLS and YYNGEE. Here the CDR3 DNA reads TGTGCCAGCAGCGAGGAGGACGACTATAATTCACCCCTCCACTTT. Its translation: CASSEEDDYNSPLHF. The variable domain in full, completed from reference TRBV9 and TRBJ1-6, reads DSGVTQTPKHLITATGQRVTLRCSPRSGDLSVYWYQQSLDQGLQFLIQYYNGEERAKGNILERFSAQQFPDLHSELNLSSLELGDSALYFCASSEEDDYNSPLHFGNGTRLTVT.

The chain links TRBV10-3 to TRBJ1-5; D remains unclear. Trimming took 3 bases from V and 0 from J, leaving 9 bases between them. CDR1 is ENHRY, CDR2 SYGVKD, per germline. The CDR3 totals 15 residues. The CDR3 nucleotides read TGTGCCATCAGTGATCACGGAGGTAGCAATCAGCCCCAGCATTTT. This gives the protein CAISDHGGSNQPQHF.

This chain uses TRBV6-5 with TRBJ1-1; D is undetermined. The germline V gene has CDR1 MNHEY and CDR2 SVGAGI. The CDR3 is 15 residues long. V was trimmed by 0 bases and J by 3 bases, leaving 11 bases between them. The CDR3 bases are TGTGCCAGCAGTTACTCGAGGGTTTCGTACACTGAAGCTTTCTTT. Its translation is CASSYSRVSYTEAFF.

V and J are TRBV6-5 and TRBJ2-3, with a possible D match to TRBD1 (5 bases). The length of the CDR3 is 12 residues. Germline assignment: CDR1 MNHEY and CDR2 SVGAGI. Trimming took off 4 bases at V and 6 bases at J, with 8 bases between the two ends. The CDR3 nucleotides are TGTGCCAGCAGTTCCCAGGGTGATACGCAGTATTTT. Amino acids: CASSSQGDTQYF.

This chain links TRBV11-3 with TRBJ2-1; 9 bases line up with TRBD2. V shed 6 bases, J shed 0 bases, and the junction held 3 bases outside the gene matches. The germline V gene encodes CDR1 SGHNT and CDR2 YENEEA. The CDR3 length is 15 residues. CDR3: CASSATSGSYNEQFF. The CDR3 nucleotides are TGTGCCAGCAGTGCGACTAGCGGCTCCTACAATGAGCAGTTCTTC.

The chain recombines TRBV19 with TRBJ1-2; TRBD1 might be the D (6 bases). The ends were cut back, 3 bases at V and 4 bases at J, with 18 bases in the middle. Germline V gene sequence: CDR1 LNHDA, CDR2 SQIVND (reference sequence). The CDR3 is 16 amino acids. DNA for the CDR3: TGTGCCAGTAGTATTGGCCGCAGGGGCTTGGGCTATGGCTACACCTTC. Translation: CASSIGRRGLGYGYTF. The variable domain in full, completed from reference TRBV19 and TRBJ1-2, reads DGGITQSPKYLFRKEGQNVTLSCEQNLNHDAMYWYRQDPGQGLRLIYYSQIVNDFQKGDIAEGYSVSREKKESFPLTVTSAQKNPTAFYLCASSIGRRGLGYGYTFGSGTRLTVV.

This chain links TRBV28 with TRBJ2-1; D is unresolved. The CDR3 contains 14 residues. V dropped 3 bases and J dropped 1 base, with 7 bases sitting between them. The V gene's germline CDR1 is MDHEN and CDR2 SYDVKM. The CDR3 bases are TGTGCCAGCAGTTTTATAGAGTCCTACAATGAGCAGTTCTTC. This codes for CASSFIESYNEQFF.

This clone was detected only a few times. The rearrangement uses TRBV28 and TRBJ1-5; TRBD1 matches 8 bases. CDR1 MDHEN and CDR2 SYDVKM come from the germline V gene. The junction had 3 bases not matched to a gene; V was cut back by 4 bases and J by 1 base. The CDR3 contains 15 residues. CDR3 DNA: TGTGCCAGCAGTTCCGACAGGGGAAGCAATCAGCCCCAGCATTTT. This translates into CASSSDRGSNQPQHF. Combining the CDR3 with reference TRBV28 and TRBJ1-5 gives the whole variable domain DVKVTQSSRYLVKRTGEKVFLECVQDMDHENMFWYRQDPGLGLRLIYFSYDVKMKEKGDIPEGYSVSREKKERFSLILESASTNQTSMYLCASSSDRGSNQPQHFGDGTRLSIL.

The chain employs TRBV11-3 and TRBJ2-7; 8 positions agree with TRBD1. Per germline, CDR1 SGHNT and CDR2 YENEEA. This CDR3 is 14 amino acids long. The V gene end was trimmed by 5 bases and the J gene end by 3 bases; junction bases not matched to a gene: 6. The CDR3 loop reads CASSAPGQVYEQYF. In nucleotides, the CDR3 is TGTGCCAGCAGCGCCCCGGGACAGGTCTACGAGCAGTACTTC.

CDR3 sequence reads: CASSSSQGYGYGYTF. CDR3 bases: TGTGCCAGCAGTTCCTCCCAGGGATATGGCTATGGCTACACCTTC. The chain couples TRBV6-5 to TRBJ1-2; D is possibly TRBD1 (5 bases). Looked up from germline, CDR1 is MNHEY and CDR2 is SVGAGI. The CDR3 is 15 residues long. The germline V and J ends were trimmed by 4 bases and 4 bases, with 16 bases remaining between them.

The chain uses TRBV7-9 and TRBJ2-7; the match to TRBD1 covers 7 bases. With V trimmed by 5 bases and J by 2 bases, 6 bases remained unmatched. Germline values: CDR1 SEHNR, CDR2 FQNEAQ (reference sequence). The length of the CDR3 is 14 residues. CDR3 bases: TGTGCCAGCAGCGGGGGACAGCACCCCTACGAGCAGTACTTC. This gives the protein CASSGGQHPYEQYF.

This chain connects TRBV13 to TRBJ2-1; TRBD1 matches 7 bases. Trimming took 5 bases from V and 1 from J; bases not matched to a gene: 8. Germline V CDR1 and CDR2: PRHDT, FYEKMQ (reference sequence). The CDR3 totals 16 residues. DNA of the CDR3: TGTGCCAGCAGCCTGACAGGGCCGGGGTCCTACAATGAGCAGTTCTTC. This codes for CASSLTGPGSYNEQFF.

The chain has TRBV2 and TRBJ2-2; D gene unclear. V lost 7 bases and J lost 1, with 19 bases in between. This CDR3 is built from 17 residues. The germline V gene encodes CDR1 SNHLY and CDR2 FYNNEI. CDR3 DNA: TGTGCCAGCACCCGTCAACAGTCCAGTTTGAACACCGGGGAGCTGTTTTTT. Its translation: CASTRQQSSLNTGELFF.

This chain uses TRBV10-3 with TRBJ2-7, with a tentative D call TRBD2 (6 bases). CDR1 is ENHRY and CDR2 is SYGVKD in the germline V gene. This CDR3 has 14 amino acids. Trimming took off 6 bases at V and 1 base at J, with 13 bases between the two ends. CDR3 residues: CAIRAGTSSYEQYF. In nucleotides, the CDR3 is TGTGCCATCAGAGCCGGGACTTCATCCTACGAGCAGTACTTC.

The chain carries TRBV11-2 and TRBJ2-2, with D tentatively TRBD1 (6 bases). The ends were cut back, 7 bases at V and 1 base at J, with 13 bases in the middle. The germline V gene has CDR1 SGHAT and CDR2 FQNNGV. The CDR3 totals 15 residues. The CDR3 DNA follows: TGTGCCAGCACATCCGGGACATGGAACACCGGGGAGCTGTTTTTT. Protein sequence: CASTSGTWNTGELFF.

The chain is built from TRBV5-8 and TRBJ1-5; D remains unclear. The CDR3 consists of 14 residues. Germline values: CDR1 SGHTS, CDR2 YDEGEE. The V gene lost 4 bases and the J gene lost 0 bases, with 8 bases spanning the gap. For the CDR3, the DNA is TGTGCCAGCAGCGAGTTCCTTAGCAATCAGCCCCAGCATTTT. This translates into CASSEFLSNQPQHF.

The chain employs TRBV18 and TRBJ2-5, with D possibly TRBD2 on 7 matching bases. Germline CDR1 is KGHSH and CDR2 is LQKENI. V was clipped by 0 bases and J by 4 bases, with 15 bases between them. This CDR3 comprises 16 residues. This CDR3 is CASSPPRTGRGETQYF. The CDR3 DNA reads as TGTGCCAGCTCACCACCCAGAACAGGGAGGGGAGAGACCCAGTACTTC.

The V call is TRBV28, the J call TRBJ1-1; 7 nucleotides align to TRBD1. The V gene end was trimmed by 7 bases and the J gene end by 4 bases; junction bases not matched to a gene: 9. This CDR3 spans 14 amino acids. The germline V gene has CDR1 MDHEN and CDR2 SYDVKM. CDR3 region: CASNPEGAVTEAFF. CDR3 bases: TGTGCCAGCAATCCTGAGGGGGCTGTCACTGAAGCTTTCTTT.

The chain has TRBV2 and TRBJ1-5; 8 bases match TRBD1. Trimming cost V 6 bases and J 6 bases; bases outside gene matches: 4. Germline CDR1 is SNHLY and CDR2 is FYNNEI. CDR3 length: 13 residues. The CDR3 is CASRQGASQPQHF. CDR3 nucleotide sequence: TGTGCCAGCAGGCAGGGGGCTTCTCAGCCCCAGCATTTT.

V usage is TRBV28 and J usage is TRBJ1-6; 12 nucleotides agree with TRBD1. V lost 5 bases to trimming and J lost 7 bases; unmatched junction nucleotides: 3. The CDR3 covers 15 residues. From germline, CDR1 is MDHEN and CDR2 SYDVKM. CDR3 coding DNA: TGTGCCAGCAGTGGGGACAGGGGGCGAAATTCACCCCTCCACTTT. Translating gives CASSGDRGRNSPLHF.

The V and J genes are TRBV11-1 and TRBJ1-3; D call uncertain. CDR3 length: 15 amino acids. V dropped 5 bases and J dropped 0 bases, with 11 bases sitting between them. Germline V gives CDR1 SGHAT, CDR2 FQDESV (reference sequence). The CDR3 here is CASSVDNFSGNTIYF. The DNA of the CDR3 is TGTGCCAGCAGCGTCGACAATTTCTCTGGAAACACCATATATTTT.

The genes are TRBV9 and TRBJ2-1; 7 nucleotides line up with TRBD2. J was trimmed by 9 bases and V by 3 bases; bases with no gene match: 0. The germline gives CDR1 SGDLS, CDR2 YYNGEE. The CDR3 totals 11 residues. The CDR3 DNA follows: TGTGCCAGCAGCGCTAGCGGTGAGCAGTTCTTC. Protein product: CASSASGEQFF.

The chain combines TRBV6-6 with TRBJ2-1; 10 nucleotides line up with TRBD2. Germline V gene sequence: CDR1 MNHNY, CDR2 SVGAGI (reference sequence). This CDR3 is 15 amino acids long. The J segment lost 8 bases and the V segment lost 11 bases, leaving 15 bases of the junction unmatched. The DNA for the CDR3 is TGTGCCCTCGCCCCCCTAGCGGGAGATATCGATGAGCAGTTCTTC. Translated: CALAPLAGDIDEQFF.

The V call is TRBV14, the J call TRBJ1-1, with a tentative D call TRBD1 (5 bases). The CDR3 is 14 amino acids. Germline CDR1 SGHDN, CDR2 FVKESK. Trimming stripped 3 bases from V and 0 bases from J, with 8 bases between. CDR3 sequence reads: CASSQSQVNTEAFF. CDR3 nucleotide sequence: TGTGCCAGCAGCCAGTCACAGGTGAACACTGAAGCTTTCTTT.

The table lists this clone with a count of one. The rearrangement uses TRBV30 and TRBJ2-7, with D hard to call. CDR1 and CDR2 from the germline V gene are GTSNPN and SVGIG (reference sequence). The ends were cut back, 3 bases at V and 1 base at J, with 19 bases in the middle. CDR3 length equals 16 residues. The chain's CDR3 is CAWRRFETKLSYEQYF. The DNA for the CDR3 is TGTGCCTGGAGAAGGTTTGAGACAAAGCTTTCCTACGAGCAGTACTTC.

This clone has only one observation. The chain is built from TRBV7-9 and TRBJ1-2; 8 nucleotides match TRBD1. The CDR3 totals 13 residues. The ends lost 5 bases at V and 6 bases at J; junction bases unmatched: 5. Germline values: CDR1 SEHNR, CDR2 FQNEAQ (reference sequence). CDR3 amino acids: CASSRQGTDGYTF. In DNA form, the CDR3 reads TGTGCCAGCAGCCGACAGGGGACGGATGGCTACACCTTC.

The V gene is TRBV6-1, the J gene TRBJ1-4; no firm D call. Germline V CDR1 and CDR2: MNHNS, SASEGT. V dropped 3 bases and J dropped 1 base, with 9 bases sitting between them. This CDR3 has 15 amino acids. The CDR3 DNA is TGTGCCAGCAGTGATTGGCGGGGAACTAATGAAAAACTGTTTTTT. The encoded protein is CASSDWRGTNEKLFF.